This T cell receptor (beta chain) was sequenced for a study of blood T cell repertoires in COVID-19. At the level of the study: T cells, B-cell-depleted T cells, or PBMCs provided the cDNA or gDNA that served as material.

Trimming took 1 base from V and 4 from J, leaving 13 bases between them. CDR1 is SGHAT and CDR2 is FQNNGV in the germline V gene. The CDR3 is made up of 15 amino acids. The protocol was immunoSEQ multiplex PCR, while the TCRdb copy is restricted to in-frame clones and leaves out a portion. The data show tens of thousands of clones, about 87% seen once. This TCR was recovered from a woman of 80 years or more with acute or convalescent COVID-19. Specimen: peripheral blood. The rearrangement uses TRBV11-2 and TRBJ2-5, with a tentative D call TRBD1 (6 bases). The DNA of the CDR3 is TGTGCCAGCAGCTTAGCCCCTTCCAGGGGAGAGACCCAGTACTTC. The encoded protein is CASSLAPSRGETQYF.